This TCR beta chain was recorded in a study of blood T cell repertoires in COVID-19. Study-wide background: The United States, Italy and Spain were the sources of the acute and convalescent COVID-19 samples.

TCRdb's table, derived via immunoSEQ multiplex PCR, lists solely in-frame clones and lacks some. The table lists over 200,000 clones, 87% of them singletons. The germline V gene encodes CDR1 GTSNPN and CDR2 SVGIG (reference sequence). V lost 0 bases to trimming and J lost 4 bases, with 3 bases between them. This CDR3 comprises 11 residues. Sequencing was done on a sample of peripheral blood. The TCR sequence derives from a man aged 55 to 70 who had recovered from COVID-19. The V gene is TRBV30, the J gene TRBJ1-2, with D hard to call. CDR3 sequence: CAWSVAYGYTF. The CDR3 DNA is TGTGCCTGGAGTGTGGCCTATGGCTACACCTTC.